The present TCR beta chain was sequenced within a study of human T cells and chemical hapten exposure. Overall study: Small pooled library volume differences chiefly drove per-sample TCR yield variation. Points from the study as a whole: With DPC sensitization, TCRs exceeding 1 in 1000 frequency showed no change.

Time point of the sample: healthy volunteer bleed at 2 weeks. From whole blood left unfractionated, total RNA was extracted. This clonotype was seen many times. Antigen: not known. The study's library attached unique molecular identifiers to single cDNA molecules. TCRdb re-derived calls from the RACE reads in MiXCR, one entry per CDR3 protein. The sample lists 100,000 to 150,000 distinct CDR3 sequences, roughly 9% occurring once. Sequenced sample: whole blood. The sequence was obtained from a male donor in good health. Some clones in this sample may be carry-over from other donors' samples.

CDR3 protein: CASSVQGGNQPQHF. The DNA of the CDR3 is TGTGCCAGCAGTGTACAGGGTGGCAATCAGCCCCAGCATTTT. The genes are TRBV2 and TRBJ1-5; a weak D match, TRBD1 (6 bases). Germline values: CDR1 SNHLY, CDR2 FYNNEI. This CDR3 is 14 amino acids long. V lost 4 bases, J lost 2 bases, and 9 bases lay in between.